One sample yielded the 14 T cell receptor beta chains listed below, sequenced in a study of siplizumab effects on memory and regulatory T cells. The table came from immunoSEQ multiplex PCR; TCRdb's copy has only in-frame clones and leaves some out. The sample lists some 7,000 clones; roughly two thirds were seen once. Sequencing input: effector memory CD8+ T cells sorted from blood. Subset reported: unstimulated CD8+ effector memory T cells. These receptor sequences come from a human donor in good health.

The chain joins TRBV6-5 to TRBJ2-7, with 8 bases lining up with TRBD2. Germline V CDR1 and CDR2: MNHEY, SVGAGI. The CDR3 runs 14 residues. Trimming took 11 bases from V and 0 from J; bases not matched to a gene: 9. The CDR3 nucleotides are TGTGCCTGCCGGCGGGAGGCGAGCTCCTACGAGCAGTACTTC. It encodes CACRREASSYEQYF.

The chain has TRBV7-3 and TRBJ1-3, with D unresolved. In germline, CDR1 is SGHTA, CDR2 FQGTGA. The CDR3 length is 13 residues. With 2 bases removed from V and 8 bases from J, the gap between germline ends came to 10 bases. The CDR3 DNA is TGTGCCAGCAGCTTAGGTCTTGGTGACACCATATATTTT. Amino acid sequence: CASSLGLGDTIYF.

V gene TRBV7-8 combines with J gene TRBJ2-3, with TRBD2 matching 9 bases. The CDR3 length is 17 residues. The trim removed 1 base at V and 2 bases at J, leaving 7 bases unmatched. CDR1 and CDR2 from the germline V gene are SGHVS and FQNEAQ. CDR3 nucleotides: TGTGCCAGCAGCTTAGGTCCTCCTAGCGGGGACACAGATACGCAGTATTTT. Protein: CASSLGPPSGDTDTQYF.

The V and J genes are TRBV4-2 and TRBJ1-1; TRBD1 matches at 7 bases. Germline trimming cut 0 bases from V and 1 base from J; bases unmatched to any gene: 8. Germline V gene lookup returns CDR1 LGHNA and CDR2 YNFKEQ. CDR3 length: 17 amino acids. CDR3 sequence reads: CASSQDPGGHKNTEAFF. Written as DNA, the CDR3 is TGTGCCAGCAGCCAAGATCCAGGGGGGCATAAGAACACTGAAGCTTTCTTT.

V is TRBV7-9 and J is TRBJ2-7; D is unclear. The CDR3 loop spans 12 amino acids. The ends were cut back, 5 bases at V and 2 bases at J, with 7 bases in the middle. Germline V gives CDR1 SEHNR, CDR2 FQNEAQ (reference sequence). This chain's CDR3 is CASSRGPYEQYF. Here the CDR3 DNA reads TGTGCCAGCAGCCGCGGACCCTACGAGCAGTACTTC.

For this clone: At one end the junction does not follow the germline gene, possibly because of a read error. This chain connects TRBV11-2 to TRBJ2-7; no definite D call. The germline V gene has CDR1 SGHAT and CDR2 FQNNGV. The CDR3 runs 13 residues. CDR3 in amino acids: CASSLEAHYEQYF. CDR3 in DNA: TGTGCCAGCAGCCTAGAGGCCCACTACGAGCAGTACTTC.

The chain links TRBV4-3 to TRBJ2-7, with D perhaps matching TRBD2 (6 bases). This CDR3 is built from 13 residues. Trimming took 1 base from V and 5 from J, leaving 9 bases between them. CDR1 LGHNA and CDR2 YSLEER come from the germline V gene. This CDR3 is CASSQVAGNEQYF. For the CDR3, the DNA is TGCGCCAGCAGCCAAGTGGCGGGGAACGAGCAGTACTTC.

The chain links TRBV6-4 to TRBJ2-6, with no clear D. V was shortened by 3 bases and J by 0 bases, with 6 bases between the two germline ends. The CDR3 contains 15 residues. Germline V gene lookup returns CDR1 MRHNA and CDR2 SNTAGT. The CDR3 nucleotides are TGTGCCAGCAGTGAAAAGGACTCTGGGGCCAACGTCCTGACTTTC. Translated, it gives CASSEKDSGANVLTF.

Remarks on this clone: The same CDR3 is also encoded by other DNA sequences in this sample. V usage is TRBV19 and J usage is TRBJ2-7; 9 bases map to TRBD2. The V gene's germline CDR1 is LNHDA and CDR2 SQIVND (reference sequence). The CDR3 runs to 14 residues. The V and J ends lost 3 bases and 3 bases, in that order; junction bases with no gene match: 3. The CDR3 DNA sequence: TGTGCCAGTAGTATTAGCGGGAGTAACTACGAGCAGTACTTC. Its translation: CASSISGSNYEQYF.

This chain connects TRBV6-5 to TRBJ1-5; TRBD1 is a possible D gene (6 bases). V was cut by 5 bases and J by 6 bases, with 11 bases left in between. Germline V CDR1 and CDR2: MNHEY, SVGAGI. The CDR3 totals 13 residues. CDR3 in amino acids: CASSAGDAQPQHF. DNA of the CDR3: TGTGCCAGCAGTGCAGGGGATGCTCAGCCCCAGCATTTT.

The chain has TRBV11-3 and TRBJ1-2, with D unresolved. V lost 4 bases and J lost 0, with 9 bases in between. Germline V gene data show CDR1 as SGHNT and CDR2 as YENEEA. CDR3 length equals 14 residues. The CDR3 loop reads CASSSAGANYGYTF. CDR3 in DNA: TGTGCCAGCAGCTCCGCGGGAGCTAACTATGGCTACACCTTC.

V usage is TRBV29-1 and J usage is TRBJ2-1, with 10 bases aligning to TRBD2. Germline assignment: CDR1 SQVTM and CDR2 ANQGSEA. This CDR3 spans 14 amino acids. V was clipped by 8 bases and J by 12 bases; unmatched bases: 16. CDR3 sequence reads: CSTKLAGFAAGQFF. Written as DNA, the CDR3 is TGCAGCACGAAACTAGCGGGATTCGCCGCAGGGCAGTTCTTC.

By share of the sample, this clone is medium-sized (0.01 to 0.1%). The chain recombines TRBV9 with TRBJ2-1; 11 nucleotides line up with TRBD2. This CDR3 has 15 residues. Germline loops: CDR1 SGDLS, CDR2 YYNGEE. Losses at the gene ends were 4 bases for V and 8 bases for J; bases not matched to a gene: 8. The CDR3 DNA reads TGTGCCAGCAGCCCTTTAGCGGGAGGGCCGGATGAGCAGTTCTTC. Its protein product is CASSPLAGGPDEQFF.

This clone is medium-sized (0.01 to 0.1%). The rearrangement joins TRBV4-1 to TRBJ1-1; D call uncertain. The CDR3 runs to 14 residues. Trimming took 0 bases from V and 2 from J, leaving 7 bases between them. Germline V gene lookup returns CDR1 MGHRA and CDR2 YSYEKL. The CDR3 DNA sequence: TGCGCCAGCAGCCAAGAAAGCCTTAACACTGAAGCTTTCTTT. It specifies CASSQESLNTEAFF.